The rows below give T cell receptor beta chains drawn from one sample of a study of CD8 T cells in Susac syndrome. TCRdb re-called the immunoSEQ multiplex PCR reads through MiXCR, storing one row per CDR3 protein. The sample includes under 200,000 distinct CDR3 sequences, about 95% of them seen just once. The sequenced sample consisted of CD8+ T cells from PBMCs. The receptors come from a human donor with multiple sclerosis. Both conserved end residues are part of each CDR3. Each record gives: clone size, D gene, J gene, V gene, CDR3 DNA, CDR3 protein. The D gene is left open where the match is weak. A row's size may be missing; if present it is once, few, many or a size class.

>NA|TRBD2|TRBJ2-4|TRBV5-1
TGCGCCAGCAGCCGTAGCGGGCTTGAATCCAAAAACATTCAGTACTTC
CASSRSGLESKNIQYF
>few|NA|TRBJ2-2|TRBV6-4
TGTGCCAGCAGTCCGGGACAAAACACCGGGGAGCTGTTTTTT
CASSPGQNTGELFF
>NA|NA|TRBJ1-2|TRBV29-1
TGCAGCGTTGATGGAGACGACAGCTTTTCCTACACCTTC
CSVDGDDSFSYTF
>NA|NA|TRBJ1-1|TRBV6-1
TGTGCCAGCAGTGATAGGGTTAGGGATACTGAAGCTTTCTTT
CASSDRVRDTEAFF
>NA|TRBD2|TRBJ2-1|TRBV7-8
TGTGCCAGCAGCTTAGGCTCTAGCGGGACTGTTGAGCAGTTCTTC
CASSLGSSGTVEQFF
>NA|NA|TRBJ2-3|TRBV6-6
TGTGCCAGCAGATACGAGAGAGATACGCAGTATTTT
CASRYERDTQYF
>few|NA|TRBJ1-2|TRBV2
TGTGCCAGCAGCACCCGGGAGGCTGGCTACACCTTC
CASSTREAGYTF
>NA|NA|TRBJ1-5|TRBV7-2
TGTGCCAGCAGCTTATGGGAGAGCAATCAGCCCCAGCATTTT
CASSLWESNQPQHF
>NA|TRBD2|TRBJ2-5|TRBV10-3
TGTGCCATCAGTGACCCATCAGGACTAGCGGGCGGGGAGACCCAGTACTTC
CAISDPSGLAGGETQYF
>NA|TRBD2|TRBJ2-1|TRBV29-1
TGCAGCGTCCATAGCGGGGTTTACAATGAGCAGTTCTTC
CSVHSGVYNEQFF
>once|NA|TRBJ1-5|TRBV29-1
TGCAAGTGGCAGCCCCAGCATTTT
CKWQPQHF
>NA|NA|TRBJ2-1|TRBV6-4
TGTGCCAGCAGTGACTTAACCCAGGCCCCGGGGAGGTCCTACAATGAGCAGTTCTTC
CASSDLTQAPGRSYNEQFF
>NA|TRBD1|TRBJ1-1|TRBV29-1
TGCAGCGTTGAAGGGATGCAGGGGGCTAGGGGTTTCTTT
CSVEGMQGARGFF
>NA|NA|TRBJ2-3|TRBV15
TGTGCCACCAGCAGAGAGGTATCAGTCACAGATACGCAGTATTTT
CATSREVSVTDTQYF
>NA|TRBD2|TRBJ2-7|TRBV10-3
TGTGCCATCAGAGCGGGGGCGTCGGAATACGAGCAGTACTTC
CAIRAGASEYEQYF
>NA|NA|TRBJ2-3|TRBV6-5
TGTGCCAGCAGTTACGAGGGGGGTCGCACAGATACGCAGTATTTT
CASSYEGGRTDTQYF
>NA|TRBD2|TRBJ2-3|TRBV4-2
TGTGCCAGCAGCCACTTACTAGCGGGGGCACCAGATACGCAGTATTTT
CASSHLLAGAPDTQYF
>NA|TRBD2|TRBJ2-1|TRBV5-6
TGTGCCAGCAGCCTCCGGACTAGCGGACCCTACAATGAGCAGTTCTTC
CASSLRTSGPYNEQFF
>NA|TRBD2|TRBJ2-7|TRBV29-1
TGCAGCGTTGAGGTACCTACTAGCGGCCATTTCTACGAGCAGTACTTC
CSVEVPTSGHFYEQYF
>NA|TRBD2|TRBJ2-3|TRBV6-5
TGTGCCAGCAGTTACTCGGTCCGGGAGGGTATAGATACGCAGTATTTT
CASSYSVREGIDTQYF
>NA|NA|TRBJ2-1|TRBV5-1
TGCGCCAGCAAGGGCCTTAGCTCCTACAATGAGCAGTCCTTC
CASKGLSSYNEQSF
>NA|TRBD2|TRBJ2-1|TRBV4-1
TGCGCCAGCAGCCCGCAGACTAGCGGGAGGCTCAATGAGCAGTTCTTC
CASSPQTSGRLNEQFF
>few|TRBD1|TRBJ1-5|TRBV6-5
TGTGCCAGCAGTTACTCGACAGGGTTTCAGCCCCAGCATTTT
CASSYSTGFQPQHF
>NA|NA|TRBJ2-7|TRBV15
TGTGCCACCAGCAGAGCCGGGGCAGCCACCTACGAGCAGTACTTC
CATSRAGAATYEQYF
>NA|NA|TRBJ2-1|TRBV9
TGTGCCAGCAGCGGGACGGACGGGGGACGCGAGACTAGCTACAATGAGCAGTTCTTC
CASSGTDGGRETSYNEQFF
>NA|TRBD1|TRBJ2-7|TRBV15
TGTGCCACCAGCAGAGATGGAGCAGGTACAGGGGCCGGGGAGCAGTACTTC
CATSRDGAGTGAGEQYF
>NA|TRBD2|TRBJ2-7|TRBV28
TGTGCCAGCAGTTGGGCTAGCGGGAGAGGTACCTACGAGCAGTACTTC
CASSWASGRGTYEQYF
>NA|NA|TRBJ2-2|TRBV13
TGTGCCAGCAGACAACAGACCGGGGAGCTGTTTTTT
CASRQQTGELFF
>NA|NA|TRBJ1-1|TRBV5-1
TGCGCCAGCAGCTTGGGCGGGTTTGCTCGCACTGAAGCTTTCTTT
CASSLGGFARTEAFF
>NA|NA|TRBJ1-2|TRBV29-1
TGCAGCGTTGTAGCTGGCTACACCTTC
CSVVAGYTF
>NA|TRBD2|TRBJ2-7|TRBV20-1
TGCAGTGCTAGAGATCGAAGACCTAGCGGGAGCATTCCGGTCTACGAGCAGTACTTC
CSARDRRPSGSIPVYEQYF
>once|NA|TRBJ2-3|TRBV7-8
TGTGCCAGCAGCTTCTTAGTAGGGACAGATACGCAGTATTTT
CASSFLVGTDTQYF
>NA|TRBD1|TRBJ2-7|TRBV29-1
TGCAGCGTTGAGAACAGGGGGGACTACGAGCAGTACTTC
CSVENRGDYEQYF
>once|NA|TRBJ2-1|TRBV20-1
TGCAGTGTCGACAACCAAGGTCTCGATGAGCAGTTCTTC
CSVDNQGLDEQFF
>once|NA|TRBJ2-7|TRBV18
TGTGCCAGCTCACCAGAGGAAGGGGTACCCCCTTACGAGCAGTACTTC
CASSPEEGVPPYEQYF
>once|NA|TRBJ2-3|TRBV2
TGTGCCAGCAGTGCCTTTAGCACAGATACGCAGTATTTT
CASSAFSTDTQYF
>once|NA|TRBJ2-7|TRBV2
TGTGCCAGCAAGAGCTCATACGAGCAGTACTTC
CASKSSYEQYF
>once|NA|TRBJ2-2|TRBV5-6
TGTGCCAGCCGTGGCCACACCGGGGAGCTGTTTTTT
CASRGHTGELFF
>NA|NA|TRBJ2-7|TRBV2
TGTGCCAGCAGTGAAGGCGGAAAAGGCGAGCAGTACTTC
CASSEGGKGEQYF
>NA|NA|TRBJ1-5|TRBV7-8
TGTGCCAGCAGCTCAACATGGAGCAATCAGCCCCAGCATTTT
CASSSTWSNQPQHF
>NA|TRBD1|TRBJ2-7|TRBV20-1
TGCAGTGCTAGGGTCGGCAGGGGGCACTCCTACGAGCAGTACTTC
CSARVGRGHSYEQYF
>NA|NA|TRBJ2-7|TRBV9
TGTGCCAGCAGCGTCGGGGCGGGTTACGAGCAGTACTTC
CASSVGAGYEQYF
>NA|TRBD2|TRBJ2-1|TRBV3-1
TGTGCCAGCAGCCAGAGGGACTACCGGGGGGGACATGAGCAGTTCTTC
CASSQRDYRGGHEQFF
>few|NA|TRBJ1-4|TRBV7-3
TGTGCCAGCAGCCCTTGGATTCTCGCAACTAATGAAAAACTGTTTTTT
CASSPWILATNEKLFF
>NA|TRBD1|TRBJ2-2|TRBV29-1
TGCAGCGTGGGGACAGGGGGCCCCGGGGAGCTGTTTTTT
CSVGTGGPGELFF
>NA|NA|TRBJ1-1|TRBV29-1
TGCAGCGTTGAAGAGGAAGCTGAAGCTTTCTTT
CSVEEEAEAFF
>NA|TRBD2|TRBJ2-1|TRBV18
TGTGCCAGCTCACCAACCCCGACTAGCGGGAGGGCCGGTGAGCAGTTCTTC
CASSPTPTSGRAGEQFF